The rows below give T cell receptor beta chains drawn from one sample of a study of OX40 agonist ivuxolimab in advanced cancers. Sequenced by immunoSEQ multiplex PCR; TCRdb stores in-frame clones only, minus some. The sample shows tens of thousands of clones, around 88% of them seen only once. This specimen was CD4+ or CD8+ T cells sorted from blood, taken in a trial of the OX40 agonist ivuxolimab. The receptor source for this set is an adult with an advanced solid tumor such as melanoma, head and neck, liver or kidney cancer. Each CDR3 is given with its conserved first and last residue. A D gene is named only where the DNA matches it firmly. Some rows have no size entry. The others give once, few or many, or a class for an expanded clone.

NA TRBJ1-1 TRBV9 NA 14 CASSVVAGNTEAFF TGTGCCAGCAGCGTAGTGGCAGGGAACACTGAAGCTTTCTTT
NA TRBJ1-4 TRBV7-9 few 16 CASSPTSAGPNEKLFF TGTGCCAGCAGTCCTACCTCAGCGGGACCAAATGAAAAACTGTTTTTT
TRBD2 TRBJ2-5 TRBV6-6 NA 15 CASSVGTSGSGTQYF TGTGCCAGCAGTGTCGGGACTAGCGGGAGTGGGACCCAGTACTTC
NA TRBJ1-6 TRBV2 few 15 CASRDQGSGTSPLHF TGTGCCAGCAGGGACCAGGGGAGTGGTACATCACCCCTCCACTTT
NA TRBJ2-2 TRBV19 NA 15 CASNDRQRDPGELFF TGTGCCAGTAATGACAGACAGAGGGATCCCGGGGAGCTGTTTTTT
NA TRBJ1-6 TRBV18 few 13 CASSSSYNSPLHF TGTGCCAGCTCCAGCTCCTATAATTCACCCCTCCACTTT
NA TRBJ2-7 TRBV19 NA 14 CASSPRTDSYEQYF TGTGCCAGTAGTCCAAGGACTGACTCCTACGAGCAGTACTTC
TRBD2 TRBJ2-3 TRBV4-3 NA 19 CASSPELAGSPSSTDTQYF TGCGCCAGCAGCCCCGAACTAGCGGGAAGCCCCTCTAGCACAGATACGCAGTATTTT
NA TRBJ2-7 TRBV5-6 few 13 CASRGRHGYEQYF TGTGCCAGCAGAGGACGGCACGGCTACGAGCAGTACTTC
NA TRBJ2-2 TRBV19 NA 14 CASSIGLGTGELFF TGTGCCAGTAGTATTGGCTTAGGCACCGGGGAGCTGTTTTTT
TRBD2 TRBJ2-3 TRBV19 NA 19 CASSPHLGTSGRGTDTQYF TGTGCCAGTAGTCCCCACCTCGGGACTAGCGGGAGGGGTACAGATACGCAGTATTTT
NA TRBJ1-1 TRBV19 NA 15 CASSPGRALNTEAFF TGTGCCAGTAGCCCAGGCCGAGCCCTGAACACTGAAGCTTTCTTT
TRBD1 TRBJ1-2 TRBV30 NA 15 CAWRTFGQGEGGYTF TGTGCCTGGAGGACCTTCGGACAGGGGGAGGGCGGCTACACCTTC
NA TRBJ2-3 TRBV9 few 16 CASSETSLYTTDTQYF TGTGCCAGCAGCGAGACTAGTCTATATACAACAGATACGCAGTATTTT
NA TRBJ1-2 TRBV5-4 NA 14 CASSLGGADYGYTF TGTGCCAGCAGCTTGGGGGGCGCAGACTATGGCTACACCTTC
NA TRBJ1-3 TRBV19 NA 15 CASSISAISGNTIYF TGTGCCAGTAGTATTTCGGCTATCTCTGGAAACACCATATATTTT
NA TRBJ2-7 TRBV9 NA 15 CASSVGRDSSYEQYF TGTGCCAGCAGCGTAGGGCGGGACAGCTCCTACGAGCAGTACTTC
TRBD2 TRBJ2-5 TRBV9 NA 17 CASSVSGSGSPQETQYF TGTGCCAGCAGCGTAAGTGGTAGCGGGAGCCCGCAAGAGACCCAGTACTTC
NA TRBJ1-5 TRBV7-2 NA 16 CASSLVVGRGNQPQHF TGTGCCAGCAGCTTAGTGGTCGGCAGGGGCAATCAGCCCCAGCATTTT
NA TRBJ2-3 TRBV29-1 NA 13 CSVDSGHTDTQYF TGCAGCGTTGATTCGGGTCACACAGATACGCAGTATTTT
TRBD2 TRBJ2-2 TRBV27 NA 17 CASSRAGGAGGTGELFF TGTGCCAGCAGTCGGGCTGGGGGAGCGGGAGGCACCGGGGAGCTGTTTTTT
TRBD1 TRBJ2-1 TRBV19 NA 14 CASTMDREGSEQFF TGTGCCAGTACCATGGACAGGGAAGGATCTGAGCAGTTCTTC
NA TRBJ2-1 TRBV18 NA 15 CASSPSGDHYNEQFF TGTGCCAGCTCACCATCGGGGGATCACTACAATGAGCAGTTCTTC
NA TRBJ1-1 TRBV6-5 NA 13 CASSGGGATEALF TGTGCCAGCAGCGGCGGGGGCGCGACTGAAGCTCTCTTT
NA TRBJ2-7 TRBV4-3 NA 14 CASSQEAQTYEQYF TGCGCCAGCAGCCAAGAAGCTCAGACCTACGAGCAGTACTTC
NA TRBJ2-7 TRBV27 NA 13 CASRPRVAYEQYF TGTGCCAGCCGTCCGCGGGTGGCCTACGAGCAGTACTTC
TRBD1 TRBJ1-2 TRBV5-8 NA 14 CASSLGQGTYGYTF TGTGCCAGCAGCTTAGGACAGGGGACCTATGGCTACACCTTC
NA TRBJ2-1 TRBV28 few 16 CASSLLGGRESNEQFF TGTGCCAGCAGTTTATTGGGGGGAAGGGAGAGCAATGAGCAGTTCTTC
TRBD1 TRBJ1-6 TRBV9 few 14 CASSVAGQNSPLHF TGTGCCAGCAGCGTAGCGGGACAGAATTCACCCCTCCACTTT
NA TRBJ1-6 TRBV19 few 15 CASSMGVRSNSPLHF TGTGCCAGTAGTATGGGGGTAAGGAGTAATTCACCCCTCCACTTT
TRBD2 TRBJ2-1 TRBV19 once 15 CASSPRLAGVNEQFF TGTGCCAGTAGCCCCCGACTAGCGGGAGTGAATGAGCAGTTCTTC
TRBD2 TRBJ2-5 TRBV7-9 NA 15 CASSSSGTSSETQYF TGTGCCAGCAGCTCCTCCGGGACTAGCAGCGAGACCCAGTACTTC
NA TRBJ2-5 TRBV6-1 NA 11 CAGAGEETQYF TGTGCCGGAGCAGGGGAAGAGACCCAGTACTTC
NA TRBJ1-1 TRBV10-3 NA 13 CAIRASQNTEAFF TGTGCCATCAGGGCGTCACAGAACACTGAAGCTTTCTTT
NA TRBJ2-1 TRBV6-5 NA 13 CASAGTSSGEQFF TGTGCCAGCGCCGGGACATCATCCGGGGAGCAGTTCTTC
NA TRBJ2-3 TRBV7-8 once 16 CASSLLVDPSTDTQYF TGTGCCAGCAGCTTACTGGTGGATCCTAGCACAGATACGCAGTATTTT
NA TRBJ1-1 TRBV4-3 NA 15 CASSQDSEMNTEAFF TGCGCCAGCAGCCAAGATTCAGAAATGAACACTGAAGCTTTCTTT
NA TRBJ1-1 TRBV6-5 NA 14 CASTLGAQNTEAFF TGTGCCAGCACCCTAGGGGCCCAGAACACTGAAGCTTTCTTT
NA TRBJ2-5 TRBV30 NA 11 CAWSVKGPQYF TGTGCCTGGAGTGTAAAAGGGCCCCAGTACTTC
NA TRBJ1-2 TRBV9 few 13 CASSAAGNYGYTF TGTGCCAGCAGCGCCGCAGGGAACTATGGCTACACCTTC
NA TRBJ2-5 TRBV7-6 NA 14 CATRGWSYQETQYF TGTGCCACCAGAGGTTGGAGTTACCAAGAGACCCAGTACTTC
NA TRBJ2-7 TRBV5-1 NA 17 CASSPRTAGGTLYEQYF TGCGCCAGCAGCCCCCGGACGGCGGGTGGAACCCTATACGAGCAGTACTTC
TRBD2 TRBJ2-1 TRBV6-6 NA 16 CASSYSAGGLNNEQFF TGTGCCAGCAGTTACTCAGCGGGGGGGCTTAACAATGAGCAGTTCTTC
TRBD1 TRBJ1-2 TRBV5-4 NA 16 CASSLAPTGGGYGYTF TGTGCCAGCAGCTTGGCCCCGACAGGGGGCGGGTATGGCTACACCTTC
NA TRBJ2-7 TRBV27 NA 14 CASFTPGHRYEQYF TGTGCCAGCTTTACCCCGGGACACAGGTACGAGCAGTACTTC
NA TRBJ1-5 TRBV2 NA 14 CASSDPSGNQPQHF TGTGCCAGCAGTGACCCGAGCGGCAATCAGCCCCAGCATTTT
NA TRBJ1-6 TRBV7-2 NA 15 CASSLDFYYNSPLHF TGTGCCAGCAGCTTAGACTTCTACTATAATTCACCCCTCCACTTT